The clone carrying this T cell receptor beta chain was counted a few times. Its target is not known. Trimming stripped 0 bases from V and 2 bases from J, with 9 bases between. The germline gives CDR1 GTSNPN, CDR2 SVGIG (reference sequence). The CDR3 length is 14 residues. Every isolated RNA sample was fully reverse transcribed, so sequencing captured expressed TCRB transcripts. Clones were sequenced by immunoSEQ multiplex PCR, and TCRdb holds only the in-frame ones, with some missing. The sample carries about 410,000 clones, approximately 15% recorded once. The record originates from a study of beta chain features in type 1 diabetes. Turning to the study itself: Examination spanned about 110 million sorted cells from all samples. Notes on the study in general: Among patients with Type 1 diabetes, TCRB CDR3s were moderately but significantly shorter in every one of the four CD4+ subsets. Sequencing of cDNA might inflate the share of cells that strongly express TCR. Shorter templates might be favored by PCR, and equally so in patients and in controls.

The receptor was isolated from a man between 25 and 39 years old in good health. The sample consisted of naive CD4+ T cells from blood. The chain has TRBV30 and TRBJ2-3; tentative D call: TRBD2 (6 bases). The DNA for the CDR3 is TGTGCCTGGAGTGTACGGAGGGCCACAGATACGCAGTATTTT. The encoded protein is CAWSVRRATDTQYF.